This T cell receptor beta chain was recorded in a study of beta chain features in type 1 diabetes. Study-level findings and limits: Naive, central memory and Treg TCRB repertoires appeared more alike in patients than in healthy donors. Type 1 diabetes patients showed fewer insertions and more deletions at VDJ junctions. It was not settled here whether HLA type affects TCRB rearrangement. Shortening of TCRB CDR3s, moderate but significant, appeared in all four CD4+ subsets of Type 1 diabetes patients.

This CDR3 has 14 amino acids. The V gene's germline CDR1 is SNHLY and CDR2 FYNNEI. V was cut by 5 bases and J by 1 base, with 8 bases left in between. This clone was recorded a few times. The antigen is not known. Every bit of the isolated RNA underwent reverse transcription, so sequencing read expressed TCRB transcripts. Libraries were prepared by immunoSEQ multiplex PCR; TCRdb keeps only in-frame clonotypes and omits some of them. The sample carries over 200,000 clones, about 11% recorded once. The TCR comes from a man in his thirties or forties with type 1 diabetes. Sequenced: naive CD4+ T cells from blood. The chain recombines TRBV2 with TRBJ2-2; D is ambiguous. CDR3 sequence reads: CASSTTVNTGELFF. The CDR3 region has the DNA TGTGCCAGCAGTACCACGGTGAACACCGGGGAGCTGTTTTTT.